Each of the 23 T cell receptor beta chains below was sequenced from the same sample in a study of blood T cell repertoires in COVID-19. Assay: immunoSEQ multiplex PCR; the TCRdb copy retains only in-frame clones and omits some. The table includes 210,000 or so clones, nearly 90% detected once. Sequencing was carried out using peripheral blood. These receptors were taken from a man aged 45-60 years with acute or convalescent COVID-19.

The chain couples TRBV20-1 to TRBJ1-3; the D is unclear. Germline values: CDR1 DFQATT, CDR2 SNEGSKA (reference sequence). The CDR3 runs to 11 residues. CDR3 coding DNA: TGCAGCGTACTCTCTGGAAACACCATATATTTT. Amino acid sequence: CSVLSGNTIYF.

The chain is built from TRBV2 and TRBJ2-3, with 12 positions matching TRBD2. This CDR3 region has 16 residues. With 4 bases clipped from V and 4 bases from J, the junction kept 6 bases outside the gene matches. Germline CDR1 reads SNHLY; CDR2 reads FYNNEI. DNA for the CDR3: TGTGCCAGCAGTGCTGGACTAGCGGGGTGGGCAGATACGCAGTATTTT. Translated: CASSAGLAGWADTQYF.

The chain couples TRBV28 to TRBJ2-1, with TRBD2 matching 9 bases. In germline, CDR1 is MDHEN, CDR2 SYDVKM. Trimming removed 2 bases from V and 9 bases from J; junction bases left unmatched: 11. The CDR3 length is 16 residues. The chain's CDR3 is CASSLSSGSFSVEQFF. The CDR3, as DNA: TGTGCCAGCAGTTTAAGTAGCGGGAGCTTTTCAGTTGAGCAGTTCTTC.

The chain carries TRBV7-9 and TRBJ1-1; 7 bases agree with TRBD1. Trimming at V came to 3 bases and at J to 0 bases, leaving 7 bases not matched to a gene. CDR1 SEHNR and CDR2 FQNEAQ come from the germline V gene (reference sequence). This CDR3 is 16 amino acids long. DNA of the CDR3: TGTGCCAGCAGCTTCCCGGGACAGCACATGAACACTGAAGCTTTCTTT. This codes for CASSFPGQHMNTEAFF.

The chain uses TRBV15 and TRBJ2-1, with D possibly being TRBD2 (5 bases). The germline V gene encodes CDR1 LNHNV and CDR2 YYDKDF (reference sequence). V was cut by 4 bases and J by 5 bases, with 15 bases left in between. There are 15 residues in the CDR3. CDR3 sequence reads: CATSKLVQTDNEQFF. The CDR3 DNA is TGTGCCACCAGCAAACTAGTACAGACCGACAATGAGCAGTTCTTC.

V and J are TRBV11-2 and TRBJ1-2; 8 bases map to TRBD1. J lost 8 bases, V lost 4 bases, and 6 bases had no gene match. The CDR3 is 13 amino acids. Germline values: CDR1 SGHAT, CDR2 FQNNGV. The CDR3 here is CASSWGQEDGYTF. CDR3 in DNA: TGTGCCAGCAGCTGGGGACAGGAGGACGGCTACACCTTC.

This sequence joins TRBV2 and TRBJ1-4, with TRBD1 as a possible D gene (6 bases). Trimming stripped 6 bases from V and 5 bases from J, with 13 bases between. Germline loops: CDR1 SNHLY, CDR2 FYNNEI. The CDR3 has 14 amino acids. CDR3 loop: CASRKGHQNEKLFF. In nucleotides, the CDR3 is TGTGCCAGCAGAAAGGGACACCAGAATGAAAAACTGTTTTTT.

The V and J genes are TRBV4-2 and TRBJ2-3, with D possibly matching TRBD1 (5 bases). V was trimmed by 0 bases and J by 6 bases, leaving 13 bases between them. This CDR3 region has 15 residues. Germline V gene sequence: CDR1 LGHNA, CDR2 YNFKEQ. Written as DNA, the CDR3 is TGTGCCAGCAGCCAAGAAACAGGTATTTCGGATACGCAGTATTTT. Amino acid sequence: CASSQETGISDTQYF.

This clone was counted once. The chain's CDR3 is CAWSAAGPRTTQYF. CDR3 coding DNA: TGTGCCTGGAGTGCTGCGGGGCCTAGGACGACCCAGTACTTC. This chain links TRBV30 with TRBJ2-5, with TRBD2 as a possible D gene (6 bases). From germline, CDR1 is GTSNPN and CDR2 SVGIG (reference sequence). Trimming took 1 base from V and 7 from J, leaving 16 bases between them. The CDR3 spans 14 residues.

The rearrangement links TRBV28 to TRBJ2-3; D perhaps matches TRBD1 (6 bases). V lost 11 bases, J lost 3 bases, and 9 bases lay in between. CDR1 is MDHEN and CDR2 is SYDVKM in the germline V gene. This CDR3 contains 11 residues. The CDR3 is CAEGTTDTQYF. The CDR3, as DNA: TGTGCCGAGGGGACAACAGATACGCAGTATTTT.

In this sample, this clone turned up once. This sequence joins TRBV6-5 and TRBJ2-1, with 7 bases identical to TRBD2. CDR1 and CDR2 (germline): MNHEY, SVGAGI. V was pared by 6 bases and J by 7 bases, with 12 bases of the junction left unmatched. The CDR3 totals 15 residues. As DNA, the CDR3 is TGTGCCAGCAGCCGGCGCCCAACCGGGGGGAATGAGCAGTTCTTC. It codes for CASSRRPTGGNEQFF.

The genes are TRBV5-1 and TRBJ2-5, with 9 bases matching TRBD1. The germline CDR1 and CDR2 sequences are SGHRS and YFSETQ. V shed 3 bases, J shed 4 bases, and the junction held 7 bases outside the gene matches. This CDR3 contains 15 residues. Written as DNA, the CDR3 is TGCGCCAGCAGCTCCACAGGGGGCTTTGGAGAGACCCAGTACTTC. This translates into CASSSTGGFGETQYF.

V gene TRBV3-1 (or the pseudogene TRBV3-2) combines with J gene TRBJ2-7; 8 bases fit TRBD2. Per germline, CDR1 LGHDT and CDR2 YNNKEL (reference sequence). Unmatched junction bases numbered 13, after V lost 3 bases and J lost 3 bases. The CDR3 length is 17 residues. CDR3 sequence: CASSQGLVGKIIYEQYF. The CDR3 region has the DNA TGTGCCAGCAGCCAGGGACTAGTGGGGAAAATTATCTACGAGCAGTACTTC.

V gene TRBV7-6 combines with J gene TRBJ2-2; 11 nucleotides align to TRBD2. After removal of 6 bases from V and 6 bases from J, the junction contained 15 bases not matched to a gene. There are 18 residues in the CDR3. The V gene's germline CDR1 is SGHVS and CDR2 FNYEAQ. CDR3 sequence (DNA): TGTGCCAGCAGTCTGGCCGTTGTAGCGGGAGGGCGGTCCGGGGAGCTGTTTTTT. Its translation: CASSLAVVAGGRSGELFF.

The chain joins TRBV28 to TRBJ2-7; D might be TRBD1 (8 bases). Germline assignment: CDR1 MDHEN and CDR2 SYDVKM. The CDR3 totals 16 residues. Trimming stripped 5 bases from V and 5 bases from J, with 22 bases between. CDR3 bases: TGTGCCAGCAGTCCCCACCACAGGGGGGGAGGTGACGAGCAGTACTTC. It specifies CASSPHHRGGGDEQYF. The whole variable domain, filled in from reference TRBV28 and TRBJ2-7, reads DVKVTQSSRYLVKRTGEKVFLECVQDMDHENMFWYRQDPGLGLRLIYFSYDVKMKEKGDIPEGYSVSREKKERFSLILESASTNQTSMYLCASSPHHRGGGDEQYFGPGTRLTVT.

The chain couples TRBV6-2 or TRBV6-3 to TRBJ2-3; TRBD2 matches 11 bases. This CDR3 comprises 17 residues. Germline CDR1 MNHEY, CDR2 SVGEGT. The V segment lost 5 bases and the J segment 6 bases; nucleotides outside the gene matches: 13. The chain's CDR3 is CASSQSPTSGTSDTQYF. The DNA for the CDR3 is TGTGCCAGCAGTCAGTCCCCGACTAGCGGGACATCGGATACGCAGTATTTT.

This chain uses TRBV28 with TRBJ1-6, with a weak D call TRBD1 (6 bases). The CDR3 runs to 15 residues. Trimming took 0 bases from V and 6 from J, leaving 9 bases between them. The germline V gene encodes CDR1 MDHEN and CDR2 SYDVKM. The CDR3 sequence is CASSLWGDTNSPLHF. CDR3 DNA sequence: TGTGCCAGCAGTTTATGGGGGGACACTAATTCACCCCTCCACTTT.

This clone was detected a few times. The chain couples TRBV4-2 to TRBJ1-3; D not resolved. Trimming cost V 0 bases and J 0 bases, with 9 bases left between them. Germline CDR1 LGHNA, CDR2 YNFKEQ. The CDR3 totals 16 residues. The CDR3 DNA reads as TGTGCCAGCAGCCAAGACAGGCAGAACTCTGGAAACACCATATATTTT. Residues: CASSQDRQNSGNTIYF.

The chain uses TRBV10-3 and TRBJ1-1; 8 bases line up with TRBD1. In germline, CDR1 is ENHRY, CDR2 SYGVKD. Trimming removed 5 bases from V and 4 bases from J; junction bases left unmatched: 9. The CDR3 totals 15 residues. This CDR3 is CAISTRQGSRTEAFF. CDR3 coding DNA: TGTGCCATCAGTACTAGACAGGGGTCGCGCACTGAAGCTTTCTTT.

This chain links TRBV5-4 with TRBJ2-3, with TRBD2 matching 7 bases. CDR1 is SGHNT and CDR2 is YYREEE in the germline V gene (reference sequence). This CDR3 has 16 amino acids. J was trimmed by 1 base and V by 2 bases; bases with no gene match: 7. The CDR3 loop reads CASSFRAGRGTDTQYF. The CDR3 DNA reads as TGTGCCAGCAGCTTTCGAGCGGGAAGGGGCACAGATACGCAGTATTTT.

This rearrangement joins TRBV21-1 to TRBJ1-6; the table's D call of TRBD1 was not tested on the DNA. TRBV21-1 constitutes a pseudogene. The CDR3 is 14 amino acids. CDR3 amino acids: CASSPEEGASPLHF. The CDR3 DNA follows: TGTGCCAGCAGCCCCGAGGAGGGGGCATCACCCCTCCACTTT.

The chain links TRBV9 to TRBJ2-5; D remains ambiguous. CDR3 length: 16 amino acids. V lost 4 bases and J lost 3, with 19 bases in between. Germline lookup yields CDR1 SGDLS and CDR2 YYNGEE. The CDR3 region is CASSPRLGTVEETQYF. The CDR3 region has the DNA TGTGCCAGCAGCCCCCGTCTAGGCACCGTAGAAGAGACCCAGTACTTC. Filled out from reference TRBV9 and TRBJ2-5, the complete variable domain reads DSGVTQTPKHLITATGQRVTLRCSPRSGDLSVYWYQQSLDQGLQFLIQYYNGEERAKGNILERFSAQQFPDLHSELNLSSLELGDSALYFCASSPRLGTVEETQYFGPGTRLLVL.

J is TRBJ1-2 and V is TRBV27; D may be TRBD1 (5 bases). Germline V gene sequence: CDR1 MNHEY, CDR2 SMNVEV (reference sequence). The CDR3 contains 14 residues. V lost 2 bases, J lost 4 bases, and 11 bases lay in between. CDR3: CASSLTDSFYGYTF. The CDR3, as DNA: TGTGCCAGCAGTTTAACCGACAGTTTCTATGGCTACACCTTC.